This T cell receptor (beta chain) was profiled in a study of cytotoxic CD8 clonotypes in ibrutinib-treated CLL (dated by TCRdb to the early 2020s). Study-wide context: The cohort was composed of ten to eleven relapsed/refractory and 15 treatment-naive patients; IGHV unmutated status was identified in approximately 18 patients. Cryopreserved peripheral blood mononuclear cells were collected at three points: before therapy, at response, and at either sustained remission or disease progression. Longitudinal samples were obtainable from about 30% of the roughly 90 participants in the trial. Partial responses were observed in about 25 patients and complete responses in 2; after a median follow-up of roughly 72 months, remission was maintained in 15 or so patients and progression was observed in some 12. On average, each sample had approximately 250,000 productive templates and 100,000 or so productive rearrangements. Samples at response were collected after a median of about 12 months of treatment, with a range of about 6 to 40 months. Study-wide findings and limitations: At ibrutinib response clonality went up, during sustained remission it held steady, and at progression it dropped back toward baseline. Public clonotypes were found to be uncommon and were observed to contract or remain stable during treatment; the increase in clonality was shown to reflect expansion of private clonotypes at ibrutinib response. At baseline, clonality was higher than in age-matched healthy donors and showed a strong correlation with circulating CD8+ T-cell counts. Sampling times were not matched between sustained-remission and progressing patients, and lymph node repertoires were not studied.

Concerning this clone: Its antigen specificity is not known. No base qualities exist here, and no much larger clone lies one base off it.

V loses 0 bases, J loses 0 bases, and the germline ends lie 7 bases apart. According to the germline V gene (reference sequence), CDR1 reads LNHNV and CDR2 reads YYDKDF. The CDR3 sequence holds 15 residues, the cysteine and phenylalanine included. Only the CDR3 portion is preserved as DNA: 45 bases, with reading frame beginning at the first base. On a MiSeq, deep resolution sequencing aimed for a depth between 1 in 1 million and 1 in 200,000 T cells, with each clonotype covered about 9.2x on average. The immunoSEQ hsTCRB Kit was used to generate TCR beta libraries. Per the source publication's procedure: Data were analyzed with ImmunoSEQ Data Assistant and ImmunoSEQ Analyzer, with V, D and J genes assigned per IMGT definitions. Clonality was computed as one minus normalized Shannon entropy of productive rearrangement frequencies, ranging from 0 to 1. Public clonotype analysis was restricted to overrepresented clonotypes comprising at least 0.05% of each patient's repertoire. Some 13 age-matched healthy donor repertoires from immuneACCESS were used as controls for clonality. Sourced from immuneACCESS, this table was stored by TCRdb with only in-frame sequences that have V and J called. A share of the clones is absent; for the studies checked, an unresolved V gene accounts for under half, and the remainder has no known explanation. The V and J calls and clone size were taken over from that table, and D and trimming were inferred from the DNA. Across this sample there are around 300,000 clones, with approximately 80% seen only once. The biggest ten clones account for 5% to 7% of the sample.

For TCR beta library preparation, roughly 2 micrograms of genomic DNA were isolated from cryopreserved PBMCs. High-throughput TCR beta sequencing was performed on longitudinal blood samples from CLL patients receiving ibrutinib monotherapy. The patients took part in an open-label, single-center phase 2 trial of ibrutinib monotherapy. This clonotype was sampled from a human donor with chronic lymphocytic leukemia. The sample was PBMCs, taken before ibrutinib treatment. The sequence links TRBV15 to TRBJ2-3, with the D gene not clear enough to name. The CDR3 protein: CATSRDSRSTDTQYF. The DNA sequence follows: TGTGCCACCAGCAGAGATTCTCGTAGCACAGATACGCAGTATTTT. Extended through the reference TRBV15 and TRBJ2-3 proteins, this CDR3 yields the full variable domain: DAMVIQNPRYQVTQFGKPVTLSCSQTLNHNVMYWYQQKSSQAPKLLFHYYDKDFNNEADTPDNFQSRRPNTSFCFLDIRSPGLGDTAMYLCATSRDSRSTDTQYFGPGTRLTVL.